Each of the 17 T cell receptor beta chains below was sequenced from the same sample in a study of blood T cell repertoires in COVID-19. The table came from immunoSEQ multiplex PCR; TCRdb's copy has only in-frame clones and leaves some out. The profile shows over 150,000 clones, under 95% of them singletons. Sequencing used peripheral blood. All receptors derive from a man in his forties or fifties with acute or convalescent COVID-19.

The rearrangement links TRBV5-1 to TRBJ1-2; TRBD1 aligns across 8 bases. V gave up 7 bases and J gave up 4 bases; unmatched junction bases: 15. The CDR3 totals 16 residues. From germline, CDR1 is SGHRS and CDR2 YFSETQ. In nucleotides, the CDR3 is TGCGCCAGCGCGTCCCGGGACAGGAGGAGTACCTATGGCTACACCTTC. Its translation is CASASRDRRSTYGYTF.

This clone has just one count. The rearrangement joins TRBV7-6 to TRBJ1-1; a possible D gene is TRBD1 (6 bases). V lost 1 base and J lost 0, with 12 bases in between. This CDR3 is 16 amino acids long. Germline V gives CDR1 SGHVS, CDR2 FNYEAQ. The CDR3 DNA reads TGTGCCAGCAGCTTAGAGGCAGGGGCTATGAACACTGAAGCTTTCTTT. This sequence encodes CASSLEAGAMNTEAFF.

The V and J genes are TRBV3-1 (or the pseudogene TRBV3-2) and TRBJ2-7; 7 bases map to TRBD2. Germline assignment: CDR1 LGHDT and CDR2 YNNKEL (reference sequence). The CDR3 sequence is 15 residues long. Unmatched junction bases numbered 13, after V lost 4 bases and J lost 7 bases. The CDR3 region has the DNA TGTGCCAGCAGCCTCCGGGGGGTAAGACCCTGGGAGCAGTACTTC. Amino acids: CASSLRGVRPWEQYF.

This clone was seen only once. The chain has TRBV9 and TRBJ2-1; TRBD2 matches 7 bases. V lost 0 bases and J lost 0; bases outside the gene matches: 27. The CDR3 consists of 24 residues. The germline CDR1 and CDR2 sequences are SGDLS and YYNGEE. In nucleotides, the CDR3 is TGTGCCAGCAGCGTAGGGTCGGGATTCCAGGGTAGCGGGTTACTCCTTAGCTCCTACAATGAGCAGTTCTTC. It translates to CASSVGSGFQGSGLLLSSYNEQFF. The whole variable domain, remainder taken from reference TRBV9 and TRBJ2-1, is DSGVTQTPKHLITATGQRVTLRCSPRSGDLSVYWYQQSLDQGLQFLIQYYNGEERAKGNILERFSAQQFPDLHSELNLSSLELGDSALYFCASSVGSGFQGSGLLLSSYNEQFFGPGTRLTVL.

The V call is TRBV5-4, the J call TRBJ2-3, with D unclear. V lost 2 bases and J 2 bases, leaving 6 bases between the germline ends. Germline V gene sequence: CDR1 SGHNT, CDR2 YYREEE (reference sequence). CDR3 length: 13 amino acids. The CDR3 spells CASSLLTTDTQYF. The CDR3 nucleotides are TGTGCCAGCAGCTTACTCACCACAGATACGCAGTATTTT.

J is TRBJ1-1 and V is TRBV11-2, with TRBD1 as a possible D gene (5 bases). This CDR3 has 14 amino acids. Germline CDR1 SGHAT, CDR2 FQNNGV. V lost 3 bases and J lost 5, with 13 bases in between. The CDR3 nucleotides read TGTGCCAGCAGCTTTACAAGCGGGGGAACTGAAGCTTTCTTT. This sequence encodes CASSFTSGGTEAFF.

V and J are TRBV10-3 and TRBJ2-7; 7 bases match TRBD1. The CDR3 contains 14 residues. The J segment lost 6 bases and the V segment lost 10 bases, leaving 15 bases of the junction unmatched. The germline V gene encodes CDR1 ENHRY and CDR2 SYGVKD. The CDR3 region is CATTGTASTFEQYV. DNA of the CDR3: TGTGCCACGACCGGGACAGCATCTACTTTCGAGCAGTACGTC.

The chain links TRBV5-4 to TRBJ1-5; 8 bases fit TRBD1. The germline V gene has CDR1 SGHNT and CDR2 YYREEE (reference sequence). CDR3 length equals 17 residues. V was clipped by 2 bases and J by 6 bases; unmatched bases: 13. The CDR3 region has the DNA TGTGCCAGCAGCTTATTTCCAGGGGGCAGGGAAAGTCAGCCCCAGCATTTT. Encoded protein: CASSLFPGGRESQPQHF.

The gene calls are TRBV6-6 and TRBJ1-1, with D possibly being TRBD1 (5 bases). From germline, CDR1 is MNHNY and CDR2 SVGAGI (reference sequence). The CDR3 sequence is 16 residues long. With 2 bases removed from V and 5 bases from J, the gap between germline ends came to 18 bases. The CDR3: CASSYPENGRATEAFF. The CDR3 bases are TGTGCCAGCAGTTACCCGGAAAACGGCAGGGCAACTGAAGCTTTCTTT.

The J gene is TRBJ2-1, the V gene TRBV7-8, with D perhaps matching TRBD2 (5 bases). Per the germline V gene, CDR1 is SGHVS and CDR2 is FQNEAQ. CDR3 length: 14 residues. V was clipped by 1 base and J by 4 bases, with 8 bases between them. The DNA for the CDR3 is TGTGCCAGCAGCTTAGGCGGGCTTTACAATGAGCAGTTCTTC. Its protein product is CASSLGGLYNEQFF.

CDR3: CASRDTGGGQPQHF. The CDR3 coding sequence is TGTGCCAGCAGGGATACAGGGGGCGGACAGCCCCAGCATTTT. The chain carries TRBV28 and TRBJ1-5, with 9 bases identical to TRBD1. From germline, CDR1 is MDHEN and CDR2 SYDVKM. CDR3 length equals 14 residues. The V segment lost 6 bases and the J segment 7 bases; nucleotides outside the gene matches: 7.

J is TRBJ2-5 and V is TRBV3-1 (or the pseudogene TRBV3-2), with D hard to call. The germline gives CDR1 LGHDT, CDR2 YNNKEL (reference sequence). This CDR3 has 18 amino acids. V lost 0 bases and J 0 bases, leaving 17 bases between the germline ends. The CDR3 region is CASSQERSVTRDQETQYF. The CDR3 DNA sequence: TGTGCCAGCAGCCAAGAACGATCGGTCACCCGAGACCAAGAGACCCAGTACTTC.

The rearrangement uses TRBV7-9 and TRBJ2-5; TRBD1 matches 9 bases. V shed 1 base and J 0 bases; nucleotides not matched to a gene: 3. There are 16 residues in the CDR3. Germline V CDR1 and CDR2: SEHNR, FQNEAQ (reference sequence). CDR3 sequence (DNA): TGTGCCAGCAGCTTAGTAGGGACAGGGAACCAAGAGACCCAGTACTTC. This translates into CASSLVGTGNQETQYF.

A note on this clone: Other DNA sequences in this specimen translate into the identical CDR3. The CDR3 DNA reads as TGTGCCTGGAGTGCGGGTCACAATTCACCCCTCCACTTT. It specifies CAWSAGHNSPLHF. The V gene is TRBV30, the J gene TRBJ1-6; D unresolved. Germline V lookup: CDR1 GTSNPN, CDR2 SVGIG (reference sequence). Trimming cost V 1 base and J 7 bases, with 8 bases left between them. The CDR3 covers 13 residues. The variable domain in full, completed from reference TRBV30 and TRBJ1-6, reads SQTIHQWPATLVQPVGSPLSLECTVEGTSNPNLYWYRQAAGRGLQLLFYSVGIGQISSEVPQNLSASRPQDRQFILSSKKLLLSDSGFYLCAWSAGHNSPLHFGNGTRLTVT.

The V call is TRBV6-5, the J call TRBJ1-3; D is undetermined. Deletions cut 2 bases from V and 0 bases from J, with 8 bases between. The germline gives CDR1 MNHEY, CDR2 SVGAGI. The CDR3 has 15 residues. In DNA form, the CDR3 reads TGTGCCAGCAGTTACGACTCATACTCTGGAAACACCATATATTTT. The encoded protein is CASSYDSYSGNTIYF.

The CDR3 sequence: CACGLADYNEQFF. The CDR3 coding sequence is TGTGCTTGCGGTCTAGCGGACTACAATGAGCAGTTCTTC. The J gene is TRBJ2-1, the V gene TRBV5-5, with TRBD2 identical over 7 bases. The V gene's germline CDR1 is SGHKS and CDR2 YYEKEE (reference sequence). This CDR3 has 13 residues.

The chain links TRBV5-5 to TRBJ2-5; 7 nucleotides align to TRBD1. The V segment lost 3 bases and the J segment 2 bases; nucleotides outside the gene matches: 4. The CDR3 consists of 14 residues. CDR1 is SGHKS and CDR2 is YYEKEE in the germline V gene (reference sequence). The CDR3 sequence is CASSSLGQQETQYF. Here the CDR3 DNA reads TGTGCCAGCAGCTCCCTGGGACAGCAAGAGACCCAGTACTTC.